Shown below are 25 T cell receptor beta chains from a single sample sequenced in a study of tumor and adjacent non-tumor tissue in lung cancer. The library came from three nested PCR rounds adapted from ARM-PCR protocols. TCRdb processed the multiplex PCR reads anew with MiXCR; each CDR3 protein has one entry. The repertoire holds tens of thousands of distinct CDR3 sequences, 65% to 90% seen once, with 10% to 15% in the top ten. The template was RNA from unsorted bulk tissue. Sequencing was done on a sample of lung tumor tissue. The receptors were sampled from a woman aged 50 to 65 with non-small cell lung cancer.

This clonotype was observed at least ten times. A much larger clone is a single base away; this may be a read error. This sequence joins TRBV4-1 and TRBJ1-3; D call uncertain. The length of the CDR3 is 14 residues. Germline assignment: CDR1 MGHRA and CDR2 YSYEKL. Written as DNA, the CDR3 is TGCACCAGCAGCCAAACGGCACCTGGAAACACCATATATTTT. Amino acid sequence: CTSSQTAPGNTIYF.

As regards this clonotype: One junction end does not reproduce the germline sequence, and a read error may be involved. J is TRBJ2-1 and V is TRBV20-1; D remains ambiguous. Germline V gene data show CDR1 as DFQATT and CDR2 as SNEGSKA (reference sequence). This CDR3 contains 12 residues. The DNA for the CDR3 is TGTAGTGCCACGCTTACCAACAATGAGCAGTTCTTC. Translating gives CSATLTNNEQFF.

CDR3 sequence reads: CAIQDWRANTGELFF. CDR3 nucleotides: TGTGCCATCCAGGACTGGCGGGCGAACACCGGGGAGCTGTTTTTT. V usage is TRBV10-3 and J usage is TRBJ2-2; the D gene is possibly TRBD2 (5 bases). V gave up 8 bases and J gave up 0 bases, with 13 bases separating them. Germline V lookup: CDR1 ENHRY, CDR2 SYGVKD. The CDR3 sequence is 15 residues long.

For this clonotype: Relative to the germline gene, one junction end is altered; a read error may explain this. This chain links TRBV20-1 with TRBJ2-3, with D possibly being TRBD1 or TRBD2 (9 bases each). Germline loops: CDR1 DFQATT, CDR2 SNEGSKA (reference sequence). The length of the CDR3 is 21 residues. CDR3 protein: CSASSRQGVVAGVTSRDTQYF. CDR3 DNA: TGCAGTGCTAGTTCCCGACAGGGGGTGGTAGCGGGAGTGACTAGCAGAGATACGCAGTATTTT.

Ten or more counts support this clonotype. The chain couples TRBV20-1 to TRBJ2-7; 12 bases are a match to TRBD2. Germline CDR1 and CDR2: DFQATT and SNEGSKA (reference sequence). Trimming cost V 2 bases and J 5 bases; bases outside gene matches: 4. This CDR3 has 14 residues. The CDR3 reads CSARSRTSGNEQYF. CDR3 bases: TGCAGTGCTAGATCTAGGACTAGCGGGAACGAGCAGTACTTC.

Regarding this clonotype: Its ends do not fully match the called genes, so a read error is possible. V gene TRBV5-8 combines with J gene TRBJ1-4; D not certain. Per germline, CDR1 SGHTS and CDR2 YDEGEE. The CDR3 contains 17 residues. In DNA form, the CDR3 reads TGTGCCAGTACCTCACGGGCCGACTTAAGAACTAATGAAAAACTATTTTTT. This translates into CASTSRADLRTNEKLFF.

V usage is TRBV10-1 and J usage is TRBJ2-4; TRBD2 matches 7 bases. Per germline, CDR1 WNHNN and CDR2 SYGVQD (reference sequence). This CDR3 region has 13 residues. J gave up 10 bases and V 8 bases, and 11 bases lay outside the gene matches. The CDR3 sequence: CASCAWEGNIQYF. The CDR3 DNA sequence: TGCGCCAGCTGTGCTTGGGAGGGTAATATTCAGTACTTC.

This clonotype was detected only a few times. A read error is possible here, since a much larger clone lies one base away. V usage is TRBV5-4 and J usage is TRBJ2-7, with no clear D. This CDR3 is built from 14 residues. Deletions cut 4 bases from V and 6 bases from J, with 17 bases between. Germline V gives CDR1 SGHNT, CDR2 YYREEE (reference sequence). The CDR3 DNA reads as TGTGCCAGCAGCCCGGTGGGTTCCCTGGGCGAGCAGTACTTC. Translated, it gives CASSPVGSLGEQYF.

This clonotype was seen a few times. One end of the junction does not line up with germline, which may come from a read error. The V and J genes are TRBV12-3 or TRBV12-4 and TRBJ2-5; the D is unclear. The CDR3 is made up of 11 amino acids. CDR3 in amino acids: CASGFEETQYF. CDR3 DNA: TGTGCCAGCGGTTTTGAAGAGACCCAATACTTC.

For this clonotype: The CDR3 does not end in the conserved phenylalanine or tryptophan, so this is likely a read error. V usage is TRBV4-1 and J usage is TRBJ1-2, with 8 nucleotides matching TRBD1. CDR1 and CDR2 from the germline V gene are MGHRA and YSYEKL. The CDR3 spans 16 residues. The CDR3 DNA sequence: TGCGCCAGCAACCAAGATCTGTACAGGGGGAACTATGACTACACCTCC. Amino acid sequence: CASNQDLYRGNYDYTS.

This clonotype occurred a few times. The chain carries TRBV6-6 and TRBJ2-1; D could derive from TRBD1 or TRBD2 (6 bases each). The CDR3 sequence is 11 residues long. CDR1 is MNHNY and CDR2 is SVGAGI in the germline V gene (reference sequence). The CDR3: CVEGGRNEQFF. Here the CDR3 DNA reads TGTGTTGAGGGGGGACGGAATGAGCAGTTCTTC.

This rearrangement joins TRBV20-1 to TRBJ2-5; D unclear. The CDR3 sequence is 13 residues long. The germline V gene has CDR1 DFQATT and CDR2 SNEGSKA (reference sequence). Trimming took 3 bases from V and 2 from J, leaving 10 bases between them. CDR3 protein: CSARQPPQETQYF. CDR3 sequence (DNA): TGCAGTGCTAGGCAGCCTCCACAAGAGACCCAGTACTTC.

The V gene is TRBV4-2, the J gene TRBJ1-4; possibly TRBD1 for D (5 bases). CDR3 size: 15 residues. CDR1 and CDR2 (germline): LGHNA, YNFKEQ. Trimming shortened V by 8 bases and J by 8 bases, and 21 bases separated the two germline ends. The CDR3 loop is CASDQVQGAGEKLFF. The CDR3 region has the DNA TGTGCCAGCGACCAAGTCCAGGGAGCCGGGGAAAAACTGTTTTTT.

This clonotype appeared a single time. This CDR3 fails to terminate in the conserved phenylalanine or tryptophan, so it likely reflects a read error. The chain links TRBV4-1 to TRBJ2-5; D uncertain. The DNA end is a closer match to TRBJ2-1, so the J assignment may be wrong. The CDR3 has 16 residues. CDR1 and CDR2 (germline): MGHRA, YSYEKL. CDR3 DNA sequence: TGCGCCAGCTGCCAAACCAAGAGGAACGGCCAAGAGACCCAGTTCATC. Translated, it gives CASCQTKRNGQETQFI.

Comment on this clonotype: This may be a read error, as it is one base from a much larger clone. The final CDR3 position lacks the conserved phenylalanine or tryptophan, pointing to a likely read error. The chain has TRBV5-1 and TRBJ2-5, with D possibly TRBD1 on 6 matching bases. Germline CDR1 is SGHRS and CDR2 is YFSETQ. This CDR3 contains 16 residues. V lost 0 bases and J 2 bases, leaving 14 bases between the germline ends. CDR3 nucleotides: TGCGCCAGCAGCTTGGCGTTCGCAGGGGAGCAAGAGACCCAGTACTCC. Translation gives CASSLAFAGEQETQYS.

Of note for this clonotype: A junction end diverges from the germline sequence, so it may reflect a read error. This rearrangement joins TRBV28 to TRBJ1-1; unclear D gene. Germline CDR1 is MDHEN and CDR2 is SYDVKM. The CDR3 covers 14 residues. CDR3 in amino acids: CAISRSRISTEAFF. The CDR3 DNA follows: TGTGCCATCAGTCGGAGTCGAATATCCACTGAAGCTTTCTTC.

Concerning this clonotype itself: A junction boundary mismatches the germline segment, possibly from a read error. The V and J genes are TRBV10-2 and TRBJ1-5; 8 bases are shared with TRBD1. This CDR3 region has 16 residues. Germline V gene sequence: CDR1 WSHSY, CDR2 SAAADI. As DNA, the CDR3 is TGCGCCAGCAGTGAGTCCGACAGGGGCCCGGATCGGCCCCAGGATTTT. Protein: CASSESDRGPDRPQDF.

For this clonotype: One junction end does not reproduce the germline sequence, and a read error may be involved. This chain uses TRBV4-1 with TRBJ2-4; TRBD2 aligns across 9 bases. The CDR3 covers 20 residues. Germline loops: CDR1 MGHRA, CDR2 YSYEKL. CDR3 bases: TGCGCCAGCAGTCAAGAGATGTGGCGGGAGGGCTCCTTAGCCAAAAACATTCACTACTTC. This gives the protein CASSQEMWREGSLAKNIHYF.

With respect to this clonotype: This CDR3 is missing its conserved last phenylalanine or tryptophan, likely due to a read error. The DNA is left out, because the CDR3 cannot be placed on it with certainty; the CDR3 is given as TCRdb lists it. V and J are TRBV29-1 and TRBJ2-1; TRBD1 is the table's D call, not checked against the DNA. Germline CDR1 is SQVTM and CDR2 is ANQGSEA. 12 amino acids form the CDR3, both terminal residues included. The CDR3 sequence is CSIEEPHPTGIL.

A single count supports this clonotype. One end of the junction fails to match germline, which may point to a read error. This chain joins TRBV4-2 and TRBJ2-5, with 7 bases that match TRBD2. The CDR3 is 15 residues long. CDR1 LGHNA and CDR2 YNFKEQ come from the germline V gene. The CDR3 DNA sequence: TGTGCCAACAGCCAAGTTTGCGGGAGAAGAGAGACCCAGTACTTC. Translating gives CANSQVCGRRETQYF.

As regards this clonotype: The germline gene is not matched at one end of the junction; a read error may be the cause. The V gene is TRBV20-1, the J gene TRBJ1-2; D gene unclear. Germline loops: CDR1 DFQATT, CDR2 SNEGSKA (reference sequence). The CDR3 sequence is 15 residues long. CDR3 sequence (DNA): TGCAATGCTAGAGGTTCGGGATTGAGCAACTATGGCTACACCTTC. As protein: CNARGSGLSNYGYTF.

DNA of the CDR3: TGTGCCAGCAGCCACTTAGCTAGCAATCAGCCCCAGCATTTT. Translated, it gives CASSHLASNQPQHF. The chain combines TRBV4-2 with TRBJ1-5; no firm D call. From germline, CDR1 is LGHNA and CDR2 YNFKEQ. CDR3 length equals 14 residues. V lost 3 bases and J lost 0, with 6 bases in between.

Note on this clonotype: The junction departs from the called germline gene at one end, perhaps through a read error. The CDR3 sequence: CNAIQRVTDTQYF. The CDR3 coding sequence is TGCAATGCTATTCAACGAGTAACAGATACGCAGTATTTT. V gene TRBV20-1 combines with J gene TRBJ2-3; no clear D gene. This CDR3 has 13 amino acids. Germline V gives CDR1 DFQATT, CDR2 SNEGSKA (reference sequence).

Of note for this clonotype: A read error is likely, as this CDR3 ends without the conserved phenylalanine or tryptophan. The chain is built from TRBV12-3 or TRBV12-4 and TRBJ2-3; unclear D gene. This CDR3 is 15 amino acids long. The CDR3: CASCLETLSADTQYL. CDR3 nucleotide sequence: TGTGCCAGCTGTTTAGAGACACTAAGCGCAGATACGCAGTATTTA.

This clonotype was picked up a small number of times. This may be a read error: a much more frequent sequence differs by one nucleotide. CDR3 in DNA: TGTGCCAGCAACTTGGTATCCAGTCAGAACTATGGCTACACCTTC. Its translation: CASNLVSSQNYGYTF. The rearrangement uses TRBV5-5 and TRBJ1-2; D is unresolved. Germline V CDR1 and CDR2: SGHKS, YYEKEE (reference sequence). The CDR3 consists of 15 residues.